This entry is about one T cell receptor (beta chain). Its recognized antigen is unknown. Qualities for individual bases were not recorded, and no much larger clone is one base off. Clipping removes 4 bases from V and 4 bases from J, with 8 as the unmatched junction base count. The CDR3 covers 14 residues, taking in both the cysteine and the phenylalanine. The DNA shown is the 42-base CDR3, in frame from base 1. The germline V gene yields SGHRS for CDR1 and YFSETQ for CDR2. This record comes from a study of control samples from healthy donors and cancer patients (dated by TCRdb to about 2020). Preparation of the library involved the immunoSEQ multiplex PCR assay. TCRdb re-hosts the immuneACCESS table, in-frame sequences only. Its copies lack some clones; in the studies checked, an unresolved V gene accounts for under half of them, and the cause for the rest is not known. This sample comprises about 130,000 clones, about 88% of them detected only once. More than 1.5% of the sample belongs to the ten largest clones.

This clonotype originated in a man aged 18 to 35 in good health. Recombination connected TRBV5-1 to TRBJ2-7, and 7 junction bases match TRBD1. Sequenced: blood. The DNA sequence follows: TGCGCCAGCAGCGACGACAGGGTGGTATACGAGCAGTACTTC. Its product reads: CASSDDRVVYEQYF.